Below are 30 T cell receptor beta chains sequenced from a single sample in a study of T-cell memory formation after mild COVID-19. MiXCR, applied by TCRdb to the 5' RACE reads, yields one record per CDR3 protein. This sample has 390,000 or so distinct CDR3 sequences, with about a sixth found just once. Sequencing was done on a sample of PBMCs or a T cell subset sorted from them (not recorded which). These receptors were collected from a man between 18 and 29 years old who had mild COVID-19 (a few samples of this study predate the infection). Cell type and time point are not known.

The chain combines TRBV18 with TRBJ2-7; 8 nucleotides align to TRBD2. Germline lookup yields CDR1 KGHSH and CDR2 LQKENI. This CDR3 has 16 residues. V lost 2 bases, J lost 1 base, and 7 bases stayed unmatched. The CDR3 is CASSPFERGLSYEQYF. The CDR3 DNA sequence: TGTGCCAGCTCACCATTCGAGCGGGGGCTTTCCTACGAGCAGTACTTC.

The chain has TRBV19 and TRBJ1-5; 7 nucleotides line up with TRBD1. The CDR3 loop spans 14 amino acids. V dropped 4 bases and J dropped 3; count of bases not matched to a gene: 3. The germline V gene encodes CDR1 LNHDA and CDR2 SQIVND (reference sequence). CDR3 nucleotides: TGTGCCAGTAGTACCACAGGGGCCAATCAGCCCCAGCATTTT. It codes for CASSTTGANQPQHF.

This clonotype was detected many times. The V gene is TRBV10-3, the J gene TRBJ1-2; 7 bases agree with TRBD1. After removal of 10 bases from V and 3 bases from J, the junction contained 5 bases not matched to a gene. Per the germline V gene, CDR1 is ENHRY and CDR2 is SYGVKD. This CDR3 has 12 residues. The CDR3 nucleotides read TGTGCCACCCACAGGGGATACTATGGCTACACCTTC. This sequence encodes CATHRGYYGYTF.

This clonotype was detected a few times. V gene TRBV5-6 combines with J gene TRBJ1-4; D ambiguous. CDR1 and CDR2 from the germline V gene are SGHDT and YYEEEE. V was trimmed by 4 bases and J by 4 bases, leaving 14 bases between them. The CDR3 consists of 15 residues. CDR3 sequence (DNA): TGTGCCAGCAGCCGTCGATTAAGCGGTAATGAAAAACTGTTTTTT. Amino acids: CASSRRLSGNEKLFF.

This chain uses TRBV12-3 or TRBV12-4 with TRBJ2-3, with TRBD2 identical over 7 bases. Unmatched junction bases numbered 17, after V lost 6 bases and J lost 2 bases. The CDR3 is made up of 18 amino acids. CDR3 bases: TGTGCCAGCAGAGGCCAACGGCGGCTAGCGGCTATCACAGATACGCAGTATTTT. This encodes CASRGQRRLAAITDTQYF.

V is TRBV20-1 and J is TRBJ2-1, with 10 bases that match TRBD2. CDR1 and CDR2 (germline): DFQATT, SNEGSKA (reference sequence). The J segment lost 3 bases and the V segment lost 0 bases, leaving 11 bases of the junction unmatched. The CDR3 has 18 residues. The CDR3 region has the DNA TGCAGTGCTAGAGATCGGGGTATAGCGGGGGGCATCTACAATGAGCAGTTCTTC. It translates to CSARDRGIAGGIYNEQFF.

This clonotype was observed once. Written as DNA, the CDR3 is TGTGCCAGCAGTTTTGGACAGCGAAACACCATATATTTT. The encoded protein is CASSFGQRNTIYF. The gene calls are TRBV12-3 or TRBV12-4 and TRBJ1-3; perhaps TRBD1 as D (6 bases). This CDR3 contains 13 residues. V was trimmed by 3 bases and J by 5 bases, leaving 8 bases between them.

The J gene is TRBJ2-4, the V gene TRBV7-2; TRBD1 might be the D (5 bases). This CDR3 comprises 13 residues. CDR1 is SGHTA and CDR2 is FQGNSA in the germline V gene. Trimming took 4 bases from V and 9 from J, leaving 13 bases between them. The CDR3 coding sequence is TGTGCCAGCAGCTCAGGGCAGTCAGGCATTCAGTACTTC. It specifies CASSSGQSGIQYF.

V gene TRBV7-2 combines with J gene TRBJ2-1; 8 nucleotides align to TRBD2. Germline V gene lookup returns CDR1 SGHTA and CDR2 FQGNSA. The V and J ends lost 5 bases and 3 bases, in that order; junction bases with no gene match: 6. This CDR3 region has 15 residues. As DNA, the CDR3 is TGTGCCAGCAGCCAAAGCGGGGGTAACTACAATGAGCAGTTCTTC. Translation: CASSQSGGNYNEQFF.

This sequence joins TRBV7-9 and TRBJ2-7, with D perhaps matching TRBD1 (5 bases). In germline, CDR1 is SEHNR, CDR2 FQNEAQ (reference sequence). V gave up 1 base and J gave up 6 bases, with 10 bases separating them. This CDR3 contains 13 residues. CDR3 sequence (DNA): TGTGCCAGCAGCTTAGTGGAAGGGGTCGAGCAGTACTTC. Protein product: CASSLVEGVEQYF.

The genes are TRBV12-3 or TRBV12-4 and TRBJ1-2; 8 bases are a match to TRBD1. Unmatched junction bases numbered 9, after V lost 3 bases and J lost 6 bases. The CDR3 is made up of 15 amino acids. The CDR3, as DNA: TGTGCCAGCAGTTTTTACCAGTGGACAGGGAATGGCTACACCTTC. Translated, it gives CASSFYQWTGNGYTF.

In its sample, this clonotype was seen a few times. The V gene is TRBV25-1, the J gene TRBJ2-1; 10 bases are shared with TRBD2. The CDR3 spans 14 residues. V lost 4 bases to trimming and J lost 5 bases; unmatched junction nucleotides: 2. The germline gives CDR1 MGHDK, CDR2 SYGVNS. The CDR3 region is CASSGTSGDNEQFF. The CDR3 DNA is TGTGCCAGCAGTGGTACTAGCGGGGACAATGAGCAGTTCTTC.

This clonotype was observed a handful of times. V is TRBV15 and J is TRBJ1-5; D unclear. Trimming removed 1 base from V and 1 base from J, with 11 bases in between. The CDR3 is 16 residues long. Looked up from germline, CDR1 is LNHNV and CDR2 is YYDKDF (reference sequence). The CDR3 is CATSRVPGISNQPQHF. CDR3 DNA: TGTGCCACCAGCAGAGTGCCGGGAATCAGCAATCAGCCCCAGCATTTT.

The chain carries TRBV18 and TRBJ2-7; D gene ambiguous. This CDR3 region has 11 residues. The germline CDR1 and CDR2 sequences are KGHSH and LQKENI. V lost 5 bases, J lost 6 bases, and 8 bases lay in between. CDR3 protein: CASSVTIEQYF. Here the CDR3 DNA reads TGTGCCAGCTCAGTGACCATCGAGCAGTACTTC.

This sequence joins TRBV28 and TRBJ2-5; 8 nucleotides match TRBD1. The CDR3 loop spans 14 amino acids. V trimming: 7 bases; J trimming: 4 bases; junction bases outside the gene matches: 8. Per germline, CDR1 MDHEN and CDR2 SYDVKM. CDR3 protein: CASTKDRALETQYF. The CDR3 DNA reads TGTGCCAGCACCAAGGACAGGGCTTTAGAGACCCAGTACTTC.

This clonotype was picked up a small number of times. The chain links TRBV14 to TRBJ1-1; D might be TRBD1 (5 bases). V lost 3 bases, J lost 3 bases, and 17 bases lay in between. This CDR3 spans 16 amino acids. Germline CDR1 is SGHDN and CDR2 is FVKESK. This chain's CDR3 is CASSHPAGLQYTEAFF. The CDR3 DNA sequence: TGTGCCAGCAGCCATCCGGCAGGGTTGCAGTACACTGAAGCTTTCTTT.

The genes are TRBV7-9 and TRBJ1-5, with 9 bases that match TRBD1. J was trimmed by 7 bases and V by 5 bases; bases with no gene match: 9. CDR1 and CDR2 from the germline V gene are SEHNR and FQNEAQ (reference sequence). This CDR3 has 15 residues. CDR3 amino acids: CASSNRGQGVQPQHF. CDR3 nucleotides: TGTGCCAGCAGCAACCGGGGACAGGGCGTCCAGCCCCAGCATTTT.

V gene TRBV12-3 or TRBV12-4 combines with J gene TRBJ2-7; D is uncertain. Trimming took off 5 bases at V and 7 bases at J, with 15 bases between the two ends. The CDR3 consists of 13 residues. The CDR3 loop is CASSPPNKEEQYF. As DNA, the CDR3 is TGTGCCAGCAGTCCCCCTAATAAGGAAGAGCAGTACTTC.

This chain connects TRBV11-2 to TRBJ2-4; D perhaps matches TRBD1 (5 bases). The CDR3 totals 14 residues. Germline lookup yields CDR1 SGHAT and CDR2 FQNNGV. V lost 1 base to trimming and J lost 9 bases, with 13 bases between them. CDR3 bases: TGTGCCAGCAGCTTAGCCCAGGGCGGTTTCATTCAGTACTTC. It yields the protein CASSLAQGGFIQYF.

The J gene is TRBJ1-4, the V gene TRBV25-1, with 7 bases fitting TRBD1. Germline values: CDR1 MGHDK, CDR2 SYGVNS. This CDR3 has 14 amino acids. V gave up 8 bases and J gave up 7 bases; unmatched junction bases: 10. The CDR3 DNA reads TGTGCCAGCGCGACAGGGTTTCGGGTTGAAAAACTGTTTTTT. Translated: CASATGFRVEKLFF.

This clonotype was observed a handful of times. The CDR3 DNA reads TGTGCCAGCAGTCGGGGGTGGAAAGAGACCCAGTACTTC. Protein product: CASSRGWKETQYF. The genes are TRBV7-3 and TRBJ2-5; TRBD2 might be the D (6 bases). The CDR3 extends over 13 amino acids. Germline CDR1 SGHTA, CDR2 FQGTGA. Deletions cut 6 bases from V and 3 bases from J, with 11 bases between.

This clonotype was detected ten times or more. The rearrangement links TRBV7-2 to TRBJ2-2, with D uncertain. V was clipped by 1 base and J by 5 bases, with 11 bases between them. The germline V gene has CDR1 SGHTA and CDR2 FQGNSA. The CDR3 spans 15 residues. CDR3 in amino acids: CASSLVVGITGELFF. For the CDR3, the DNA is TGTGCCAGCAGCTTAGTAGTGGGAATAACCGGGGAGCTGTTTTTT.

This rearrangement joins TRBV20-1 to TRBJ2-7; D unresolved. Germline V CDR1 and CDR2: DFQATT, SNEGSKA (reference sequence). This CDR3 has 11 residues. Trimming took off 4 bases at V and 6 bases at J, with 10 bases between the two ends. The CDR3 spells CSATPGPEQYV. The CDR3 DNA is TGCAGTGCTACCCCCGGGCCCGAGCAGTACGTC.

This clonotype was counted between two and nine times. The junction departs from the called germline gene at one end, perhaps through a read error. The V gene is TRBV7-9, the J gene TRBJ1-2, with TRBD1 matching over 9 bases. This CDR3 spans 12 amino acids. CDR1 and CDR2 from the germline V gene are SEHNR and FQNEAQ (reference sequence). The CDR3 nucleotides read TGTGCCAGCAGCTCCCGGGACAGGGTCAGAGACTTC. It encodes CASSSRDRVRDF.

This clonotype turned up a few times. This chain connects TRBV5-1 to TRBJ2-5; D ambiguous. This CDR3 is built from 14 residues. Trimming pared 0 bases from V and 2 bases from J, leaving 8 bases between. Germline loops: CDR1 SGHRS, CDR2 YFSETQ. CDR3 bases: TGCGCCAGCAGCTTGGCGGCATTGCAAGAGACCCAGTACTTC. It specifies CASSLAALQETQYF.

V and J are TRBV4-1 and TRBJ1-3; D is unresolved. Trimming left V 1 base short and J 2 bases short, with 12 bases between. This CDR3 comprises 16 residues. Germline CDR1 is MGHRA and CDR2 is YSYEKL. The CDR3 nucleotides read TGCGCCAGCAGCCAAGGAGGGAAGGGAACTGGAAACACCATATATTTT. Translating it yields CASSQGGKGTGNTIYF.

This chain uses TRBV6-2 or TRBV6-3 with TRBJ1-2, with D tentatively TRBD1 (5 bases). Germline lookup yields CDR1 MNHEY and CDR2 SVGEGT. V shed 2 bases and J shed 6 bases, with 16 bases lying between them. The length of the CDR3 is 15 residues. Here the CDR3 reads CASSYAGRESDGYTF. The CDR3 DNA is TGTGCCAGCAGTTACGCGGGCAGGGAATCAGATGGCTACACCTTC.

This clonotype was observed a handful of times. V is TRBV2 and J is TRBJ2-5; tentative D call: TRBD1 (5 bases). CDR1 and CDR2 (germline): SNHLY, FYNNEI. CDR3 length: 17 residues. V lost 6 bases, J lost 1 base, and 21 bases lay in between. The CDR3 reads CASRVTRSGHLQETQYF. Here the CDR3 DNA reads TGTGCCAGCAGAGTAACTCGGTCCGGACACCTCCAAGAGACCCAGTACTTC.

This clonotype has a handful of counts. V gene TRBV4-1 combines with J gene TRBJ2-7, with a possible D match to TRBD1 (5 bases). CDR3 length: 15 amino acids. Germline-derived CDR1 and CDR2 are MGHRA and YSYEKL. Trimming shortened V by 3 bases and J by 0 bases, and 12 bases separated the two germline ends. DNA of the CDR3: TGCGCCAGCAGCCATCAAGATGACAGCTCCTACGAGCAGTACTTC. The encoded protein is CASSHQDDSSYEQYF.

The chain combines TRBV27 with TRBJ2-3; 7 nucleotides agree with TRBD1. The trim removed 3 bases at V and 0 bases at J, leaving 6 bases unmatched. Germline V gene lookup returns CDR1 MNHEY and CDR2 SMNVEV (reference sequence). The CDR3 length is 16 residues. Here the CDR3 DNA reads TGTGCCAGCAGTTTCCACAGGGGAGTGAGCACAGATACGCAGTATTTT. Translated: CASSFHRGVSTDTQYF.